This T cell receptor beta chain was documented in a study of regulatory T cells in long-lasting Graves disease. Study-wide context: The study enrolled newly diagnosed Graves' patients on antithyroid drugs under 3 months. Regarding the study as a whole: Peripheral blood was the sole material, not thyroid tissue.

CDR1 and CDR2 (germline): PRHDT, FYEKMQ (reference sequence). V lost 3 bases, J lost 3 bases, and 12 bases lay in between. The CDR3 has 14 amino acids. Described time point: newly diagnosed GD, antithyroid drugs for less than 3 months. With RNA extracted from PBMCs as input, the TCR library was made. This clonotype was seen at least ten times. What it binds is unknown. With iRepertoire HTBI primers and Arm-PCR of CDR3 regions, TCR beta libraries were built. Each CDR3 protein is one row after TCRdb ran MiXCR on the multiplex PCR reads. Seen here are approximately 400,000 distinct CDR3 sequences, about 14% observed once, and the top ten hold about 20%.

The chain recombines TRBV13 with TRBJ2-7; no clear D gene. The sequence was collected from a female donor with Graves disease. This specimen was peripheral blood mononuclear cells (PBMCs), taken at new diagnosis, from a patient treated with antithyroid drugs. CDR3 region: CASSFFQQNYEQYF. CDR3 sequence (DNA): TGTGCCAGCAGCTTTTTTCAACAGAACTACGAGCAGTACTTC.